The 30 T cell receptor beta chains below were found in one sample sequenced in a study of T cells in localized non-small cell lung cancer. Measured with immunoSEQ multiplex PCR; TCRdb has only the in-frame clones, and not every one. The sample lists over 2,000 clones; approximately 25% were seen once. Sequencing was performed on lung tumor tissue, taken before any cancer treatment. The origin of the receptors is a female donor of 60 years or more with stage I lung adenocarcinoma.

The rearrangement joins TRBV11-3 to TRBJ1-1; D gene uncertain. Germline V gene sequence: CDR1 SGHNT, CDR2 YENEEA. This CDR3 is 15 amino acids long. Trimming cost V 5 bases and J 3 bases, with 16 bases left between them. CDR3: CASSGGFLGYTEAFF. The CDR3 nucleotides read TGTGCCAGCAGCGGCGGTTTTTTAGGGTACACTGAAGCTTTCTTT. Full variable domain (outside the CDR3, taken from reference TRBV11-3 and TRBJ1-1): EAGVVQSPRYKIIEKKQPVAFWCNPISGHNTLYWYLQNLGQGPELLIRYENEEAVDDSQLPKDRFSAERLKGVDSTLKIQPAELGDSAVYLCASSGGFLGYTEAFFGQGTRLTVV.

This clone came up once. The chain employs TRBV5-1 and TRBJ2-1; D tentatively reads TRBD1 or TRBD2 (5 bases each). This CDR3 comprises 15 residues. The germline CDR1 and CDR2 sequences are SGHRS and YFSETQ. V gave up 2 bases and J gave up 8 bases, with 17 bases separating them. CDR3 coding DNA: TGCGCCAGCAGCTTATTATCATCCGGGACCGATGAGCAGTTCTTC. Its protein product is CASSLLSSGTDEQFF.

This clone was seen a handful of times. The chain has TRBV11-3 and TRBJ1-2; a possible D gene is TRBD1 (6 bases). Germline CDR1 reads SGHNT; CDR2 reads YENEEA. CDR3 size: 16 residues. The V end lost 5 bases, the J end lost 4 bases, and 20 bases lay between the germline ends. The CDR3 is CASSPYYPTGVYGYTF. The CDR3 DNA reads TGTGCCAGCAGCCCTTACTATCCGACAGGAGTCTATGGCTACACCTTC.

In its sample, this clone was seen a few times. The chain links TRBV6-8 to TRBJ2-7, with D possibly being TRBD2 (7 bases). This CDR3 region has 14 residues. Germline V gives CDR1 MNHGY, CDR2 SAAAGT. Trimming pared 5 bases from V and 0 bases from J, leaving 11 bases between. The CDR3 DNA follows: TGTGCCAGCAGTAGAGGGGGGGGCTCCTACGAGCAGTACTTC. The encoded protein is CASSRGGGSYEQYF.

The chain uses TRBV19 and TRBJ1-2; possible D gene TRBD1, 5 bases. The V and J ends lost 6 bases and 3 bases respectively, with 14 bases between them. The CDR3 covers 14 residues. CDR1 is LNHDA and CDR2 is SQIVND in the germline V gene (reference sequence). The CDR3 region has the DNA TGTGCCAGTAGCCGATGGGGACGAGACTATGGCTACACCTTC. Residues: CASSRWGRDYGYTF. Together with reference TRBV19 and TRBJ1-2, the CDR3 gives the full variable domain: DGGITQSPKYLFRKEGQNVTLSCEQNLNHDAMYWYRQDPGQGLRLIYYSQIVNDFQKGDIAEGYSVSREKKESFPLTVTSAQKNPTAFYLCASSRWGRDYGYTFGSGTRLTVV.

This clone has more than one count but fewer than ten. The chain carries TRBV2 and TRBJ1-3; D is possibly TRBD1 (5 bases). Germline CDR1 and CDR2: SNHLY and FYNNEI. Between the trimmed V and J ends, which lost 4 bases and 4 bases, there was a span of 11 bases. This CDR3 contains 14 residues. The CDR3 is CASSVEGSGNTIYF. For the CDR3, the DNA is TGTGCCAGCAGTGTTGAGGGGTCCGGAAACACCATATATTTT.

This rearrangement joins TRBV28 to TRBJ2-7, with D possibly TRBD1 on 6 matching bases. The V gene lost 6 bases and the J gene lost 2 bases, with 14 bases spanning the gap. From germline, CDR1 is MDHEN and CDR2 SYDVKM. The length of the CDR3 is 14 residues. This CDR3 is CASSRGQLAYEQYF. Here the CDR3 DNA reads TGTGCCAGCAGCCGCGGACAGCTGGCCTACGAGCAGTACTTC.

By frequency in the sample, this clone is medium-sized. This chain joins TRBV4-1 and TRBJ1-1, with 7 bases fitting TRBD1. The CDR3 runs 15 residues. Trimming removed 3 bases from V and 3 bases from J; junction bases left unmatched: 7. Per germline, CDR1 MGHRA and CDR2 YSYEKL. The CDR3, as DNA: TGCGCCAGCAGCCACAGACAGGGTGTGGACACTGAAGCTTTCTTT. It encodes CASSHRQGVDTEAFF.

This clone came up a few times. V usage is TRBV11-3 and J usage is TRBJ2-7; 12 nucleotides line up with TRBD2. The junction had 4 bases not matched to a gene; V was cut back by 6 bases and J by 1 base. The germline V gene encodes CDR1 SGHNT and CDR2 YENEEA. The CDR3 is made up of 15 amino acids. CDR3 bases: TGTGCCAGCAGGACAGGACTAGCGGGGTCCTACGAGCAGTACTTC. Translation: CASRTGLAGSYEQYF.

This clone turned up a few times. This chain joins TRBV11-3 and TRBJ2-5; D is ambiguous. The germline V gene has CDR1 SGHNT and CDR2 YENEEA. This CDR3 is built from 15 residues. Trimming took off 3 bases at V and 0 bases at J, with 11 bases between the two ends. The CDR3, as DNA: TGTGCCAGCAGCTTGGGGTTGATAAACCAAGAGACCCAGTACTTC. It encodes CASSLGLINQETQYF.

The CDR3 DNA is TGCGCCAGCAGCCACGGACAGGGTTCTGGGGCCAACGTCCTGACTTTC. It codes for CASSHGQGSGANVLTF. The chain links TRBV4-1 to TRBJ2-6, with 8 bases matching TRBD1. Per germline, CDR1 MGHRA and CDR2 YSYEKL. This CDR3 is built from 16 residues. Trimming took 3 bases from V and 1 from J; bases not matched to a gene: 2.

J is TRBJ1-5 and V is TRBV6-8, with D unclear. CDR1 is MNHGY, CDR2 SAAAGT, per germline. This CDR3 contains 15 residues. Trimming removed 6 bases at V and 0 bases at J, with 12 bases between. CDR3 loop: CASSPRGDSNQPQHF. The CDR3 bases are TGTGCCAGCAGCCCGCGGGGTGATAGCAATCAGCCCCAGCATTTT.

The chain has TRBV16 and TRBJ2-5, with D uncertain. The CDR3 covers 11 residues. The V gene's germline CDR1 is KGHSY and CDR2 FQNENV. Trimming pared 2 bases from V and 2 bases from J, leaving 0 bases between. Here the CDR3 DNA reads TGTGCCAGCAGCCAACAAGAGACCCAGTACTTC. Its translation: CASSQQETQYF.

The chain employs TRBV19 and TRBJ2-5; 7 bases line up with TRBD2. The CDR3 has 15 residues. After removal of 7 bases from V and 10 bases from J, the junction contained 18 bases not matched to a gene. CDR1 is LNHDA and CDR2 is SQIVND in the germline V gene (reference sequence). This CDR3 reads CASTSPGGDRLDQYF. The CDR3 nucleotides read TGTGCCAGTACCTCGCCTGGGGGGGACCGGTTAGACCAGTACTTC. Combining the CDR3 with reference TRBV19 and TRBJ2-5 gives the whole variable domain DGGITQSPKYLFRKEGQNVTLSCEQNLNHDAMYWYRQDPGQGLRLIYYSQIVNDFQKGDIAEGYSVSREKKESFPLTVTSAQKNPTAFYLCASTSPGGDRLDQYFGPGTRLLVL.

The chain recombines TRBV9 with TRBJ1-5; 7 bases align to TRBD1. This CDR3 has 15 residues. V shed 0 bases and J 7 bases; nucleotides not matched to a gene: 7. Germline V lookup: CDR1 SGDLS, CDR2 YYNGEE. The CDR3 region is CASSVEAGGVQPQHF. In nucleotides, the CDR3 is TGTGCCAGCAGCGTAGAAGCAGGGGGTGTGCAGCCCCAGCATTTT.

The V gene is TRBV25-1, the J gene TRBJ2-7; D is possibly TRBD2 (5 bases). CDR3 length equals 12 residues. V dropped 4 bases and J dropped 6 bases, with 10 bases sitting between them. Per the germline V gene, CDR1 is MGHDK and CDR2 is SYGVNS. CDR3 in amino acids: CASSGRTLEQYF. In nucleotides, the CDR3 is TGTGCCAGCAGTGGTCGGACTCTCGAGCAGTACTTC.

A few counts support this clone. The chain links TRBV15 to TRBJ1-5, with 7 positions matching TRBD1. The junction had 9 bases not matched to a gene; V was cut back by 1 base and J by 3 bases. The CDR3 is made up of 17 amino acids. Per the germline V gene, CDR1 is LNHNV and CDR2 is YYDKDF (reference sequence). DNA of the CDR3: TGTGCCACCAGCAGAGTACTAGGGACAGCCAACAATCAGCCCCAGCATTTT. Its protein product is CATSRVLGTANNQPQHF.

This chain uses TRBV12-5 with TRBJ2-1; 11 positions match TRBD1. The CDR3 has 15 residues. Germline values: CDR1 LGHNT, CDR2 FRNRAP. J gave up 8 bases and V 5 bases, and 8 bases lay outside the gene matches. CDR3 residues: CASGDRTGGFDEQFF. The CDR3 DNA is TGTGCTAGTGGTGACCGGACAGGGGGCTTCGATGAGCAGTTCTTC.

In this sample, this clone turned up a few times. This chain joins TRBV28 and TRBJ1-2; maybe TRBD1 (6 bases). V was cut by 3 bases and J by 8 bases, with 13 bases left in between. CDR1 is MDHEN and CDR2 is SYDVKM in the germline V gene. This CDR3 has 13 residues. CDR3 sequence: CASSFRGARGYTF. CDR3 in DNA: TGTGCCAGCAGTTTTCGGGGGGCGCGAGGCTACACCTTC.

This clone has just a few counts. The chain has TRBV11-3 and TRBJ2-1; 10 nucleotides agree with TRBD2. The CDR3 is made up of 17 amino acids. After removal of 1 base from V and 5 bases from J, the junction contained 8 bases not matched to a gene. CDR1 and CDR2 (germline): SGHNT, YENEEA. CDR3 in DNA: TGTGCCAGCAGCTTAGTGGCTAGCGGGAGTTTCAACAATGAGCAGTTCTTC. This codes for CASSLVASGSFNNEQFF.

This clone counts as medium-sized. The chain carries TRBV11-3 and TRBJ2-4, with 9 bases identical to TRBD2. V lost 6 bases, J lost 6 bases, and 6 bases stayed unmatched. The CDR3 sequence is 14 residues long. Looked up from germline, CDR1 is SGHNT and CDR2 is YENEEA. CDR3 nucleotides: TGTGCCAGCAGGGTAGCGGGGGCAGGAAACATTCAGTACTTC. Protein: CASRVAGAGNIQYF.

This chain links TRBV5-1 with TRBJ1-6; a possible D gene is TRBD1 (5 bases). The germline V and J ends were trimmed by 2 bases and 5 bases, with 11 bases remaining between them. Germline loops: CDR1 SGHRS, CDR2 YFSETQ. This CDR3 has 15 residues. The CDR3 region is CASSFSGADNSPLHF. The CDR3 DNA follows: TGCGCCAGCAGCTTCTCTGGGGCGGATAATTCACCCCTCCACTTT. The whole variable domain, remainder taken from reference TRBV5-1 and TRBJ1-6, is KAGVTQTPRYLIKTRGQQVTLSCSPISGHRSVSWYQQTPGQGLQFLFEYFSETQRNKGNFPGRFSGRQFSNSRSEMNVSTLELGDSALYLCASSFSGADNSPLHFGNGTRLTVT.

J is TRBJ2-5 and V is TRBV9, with 13 bases aligning to TRBD2. V shed 4 bases and J 5 bases; nucleotides not matched to a gene: 5. This CDR3 comprises 15 residues. Germline V gene sequence: CDR1 SGDLS, CDR2 YYNGEE. CDR3 bases: TGTGCCAGCAGCTACGGGACTAGCGGGATGGAGACCCAGTACTTC. The encoded protein is CASSYGTSGMETQYF.

This clone was seen a few times. The CDR3 sequence is CASSYGKSEAFF. The DNA for the CDR3 is TGTGCCAGCAGTTACGGCAAATCTGAAGCTTTCTTT. This sequence joins TRBV6-8 and TRBJ1-1; D not resolved. Germline V CDR1 and CDR2: MNHGY, SAAAGT. V was shortened by 2 bases and J by 6 bases, with 7 bases between the two germline ends. This CDR3 has 12 residues.

By share of the sample, this clone is medium-sized. V and J are TRBV6-8 and TRBJ2-7; 7 bases agree with TRBD2. The V gene end was trimmed by 6 bases and the J gene end by 0 bases; junction bases not matched to a gene: 2. Germline V gene lookup returns CDR1 MNHGY and CDR2 SAAAGT. This CDR3 is built from 13 residues. CDR3 amino acids: CASRERDSYEQYF. The CDR3 DNA reads TGTGCCAGCAGGGAGCGGGACTCCTACGAGCAGTACTTC.

The chain has TRBV11-3 and TRBJ1-4, with a possible D match to TRBD1 (5 bases). CDR3 length equals 18 residues. Germline V gene data show CDR1 as SGHNT and CDR2 as YENEEA. V shed 2 bases and J shed 0 bases, with 16 bases lying between them. The CDR3 region has the DNA TGTGCCAGCAGCTTAAGGGCAGGGCCACTCGCAACTAATGAAAAACTGTTTTTT. Translating gives CASSLRAGPLATNEKLFF.

This clone is judged medium-sized (0.01 to 0.1%). The chain recombines TRBV6-8 with TRBJ1-5; D is ambiguous. The germline V and J ends were trimmed by 5 bases and 0 bases, with 8 bases remaining between them. Germline CDR1 and CDR2: MNHGY and SAAAGT. The length of the CDR3 is 14 residues. CDR3 sequence reads: CASSQQNSNQPQHF. The DNA of the CDR3 is TGTGCCAGCAGTCAACAGAATAGCAATCAGCCCCAGCATTTT.

This sequence joins TRBV18 and TRBJ1-2, with 8 bases fitting TRBD1. Losses at the gene ends were 5 bases for V and 8 bases for J; bases not matched to a gene: 16. The CDR3 is made up of 16 amino acids. Germline lookup yields CDR1 KGHSH and CDR2 LQKENI. In nucleotides, the CDR3 is TGTGCCAGCTCAAATTCGGGACAGGCGATTATGACGGGCTACACCTTC. As protein: CASSNSGQAIMTGYTF.

This chain connects TRBV5-1 to TRBJ1-2; 7 nucleotides line up with TRBD1. Germline V gene sequence: CDR1 SGHRS, CDR2 YFSETQ. J gave up 2 bases and V 0 bases, and 1 base lay outside the gene matches. There are 14 residues in the CDR3. The CDR3 loop is CASSLETGNYGYTF. In DNA form, the CDR3 reads TGCGCCAGCAGCTTGGAGACAGGGAACTATGGCTACACCTTC.

This clone was detected once. The CDR3 sequence: CASSWPAKTGDNEQYF. Written as DNA, the CDR3 is TGTGCCAGCAGCTGGCCTGCAAAAACAGGGGACAACGAGCAGTACTTC. This sequence joins TRBV28 and TRBJ2-7, with TRBD1 identical over 7 bases. CDR1 and CDR2 (germline): MDHEN, SYDVKM. Losses at the gene ends were 6 bases for V and 5 bases for J; bases not matched to a gene: 16. There are 16 residues in the CDR3.